These T cell receptor beta chains were read from a single sample in a study of shared clonotypes between healthy human individuals. Sequencing used immunoSEQ multiplex PCR; TCRdb keeps in-frame clones, though not all of them. The sample holds over 2 million clones; over 85% are singletons and the top ten take more than 0.1%. Sequenced sample: naive CD4+ T cells sorted from blood. Source of these receptors: a young man in good health. CDR3s include the opening cysteine and the closing phenylalanine or tryptophan. Each record gives: CDR3 length, V gene, CDR3 protein.

len: 13; v_gene: TRBV30; CDR3aa: CAWSASGPSEAFF
len: 15; v_gene: TRBV23-1; CDR3aa: CASSLPRFYTGELFF
len: 14; v_gene: TRBV6-1; CDR3aa: CATTRGGTEETQYF
len: 13; v_gene: TRBV4-3; CDR3aa: CASSQDRSYEQYF
len: 13; v_gene: TRBV6-5; CDR3aa: CASSYSTNYGYTF
len: 19; v_gene: TRBV18; CDR3aa: CASSLTSLGTVSGANVLTF
len: 12; v_gene: TRBV7-8; CDR3aa: CASSLDGGGYTF
len: 17; v_gene: TRBV25-1; CDR3aa: CASSESAGRPNTGELFF
len: 9; v_gene: TRBV20-1; CDR3aa: CSVTDTQYF
len: 13; v_gene: TRBV29-1; CDR3aa: CSVRQGGGTEAFF
len: 12; v_gene: TRBV30; CDR3aa: CAWRLSNSPLHF
len: 15; v_gene: TRBV7-9; CDR3aa: CASSLFASGPYEQYF